The T cell receptor beta chain under discussion was sequenced for a study of Graves' ophthalmopathy and Graves' hyperthyroidism (dated by TCRdb to the late 2010s). Study-level background: Peripheral blood samples were taken at the time of initial diagnosis, before any treatment was given. After sampling, hyperthyroidism patients received methimazole starting at 30 mg daily, and ophthalmopathy patients received high-dose intravenous methylprednisolone. A discovery set of 100 or so patients (roughly 43 ophthalmopathy, about 59 stable hyperthyroidism) was enrolled to explore V-J signatures distinguishing ophthalmopathy from hyperthyroidism. To tell Graves' ophthalmopathy apart from Graves' hyperthyroidism, and to predict which patients would progress to ophthalmopathy, the study relied on TCR beta repertoire signatures. An independent validation cohort was composed of 18 hyperthyroidism patients and around 16 patients who later progressed from hyperthyroidism to ophthalmopathy. In total, approximately 130 blood samples were TCR-sequenced: under 45 ophthalmopathy, some 72 hyperthyroidism and some 17 hyperthyroidism-to-ophthalmopathy patients. In about six hyperthyroidism patients, the T-cell repertoires found in thyroid tissue were compared with those found in blood. Study-wide findings and limitations: In validation, the model predicted ophthalmopathy progression with more than 70% sensitivity and approximately 75% specificity; around twelve predicted patients were CT-confirmed with GO in a median of around 6.5 months. No statistical method was used to set the sample size in advance, and the investigators knew which group each participant was assigned to. Most expanded thyroid clonotypes with frequency above 0.001 were also detected in blood, suggesting blood repertoires may reflect the thyroid immune response. In cross-validation, the 13-signature model distinguished ophthalmopathy from stable hyperthyroidism with approximately 90% sensitivity and approximately 81% specificity, while in the test set the corresponding values were about 80% and 75%.

Ophthalmopathy patients had moderately to severely active disease, Clinical Activity Score of at least 3, NOSPECS grade of at least 4, and disease duration under 3 months. Anyone with other autoimmune diseases, uncontrolled infections, pregnancy or lactation was excluded from the study. Diagnosis was based on clinical symptoms, serum thyroxine, TRAb, thyroid ultrasound and orbital computed tomography. Using Ficoll-Paque density gradient centrifugation, PBMCs were isolated from roughly 9.2 ml of fresh peripheral blood. Total RNA was extracted with Trizol reagent and quality-checked on an Agilent 2100 Bioanalyzer. The CDR3 covers 14 residues, taking in both the cysteine and the phenylalanine. Just the 42-base CDR3 DNA is kept, in frame starting at base 1. For CDR1 and CDR2, the germline V gene lists SNHLY and FYNNEI. V loses 4 bases at its end and J loses 0 bases; junction bases beyond the gene matches: 2.

TCR beta CDR3 regions were amplified from RNA transcripts for repertoire sequencing. HTBI primers and the Qiagen OneStep RT-PCR kit were used in a first-round RT-PCR, which was followed by a second-round multiplex PCR, size selection and purification. Libraries were sequenced paired-end with 100 bp reads on an Illumina HiSeq2000. As for the original processing: SOAPnuke was used to process the reads, removing any read that contained adapters or uncalled bases, had a mean Phred below 15, or lacked an exact match to the constant primer or identifier. COPE v1.2.5 was used to merge high-quality paired reads. Each unique nucleotide sequence was defined as a clonotype, and clonotypes were aligned to IMGT TRB V, D and J references with MiTCR v1.1. The analysis was limited to V-J combinations with a frequency above 0.0001, which together covered more than 99% of repertoires. For each V-J combination, a TCR clonal expansion and chaos score was defined as F50 clonal expansion divided by the chaos observed in the TCRdist matrix. Welch's t-statistics and random forest were used to reduce features to about 14 V-J combinations, which were fed into a naive Bayes classifier. Thyroid-blood repertoire similarity was quantified with the Morisita-Horn index. Clones were called with MiXCR by TCRdb after fastp trimmed the public reads at Q25, and only in-frame beta chains were retained. When rows share a CDR3 protein, they turn into one entry using the most common DNA and genes. TCRdb, not the original authors, processed these V and J calls. This sample has about 700,000 distinct CDR3 sequences in its table, and approximately 40% of those were observed once. Of the sample, around 40% falls within the top ten clones.

This clonotype was picked up many times. This clone's antigen is unknown. The input lacks base qualities; no much larger clone sits a single base away. The sample consisted of peripheral blood. This chain is built from TRBV2 and TRBJ1-2, and 7 junctional nucleotides match TRBD1. The sequence was obtained from an adult man with Graves' ophthalmopathy. The encoded CDR3 is CASSGTGANYGYTF. The nucleotide sequence reads as follows: TGTGCCAGCAGTGGGACAGGCGCTAACTATGGCTACACCTTC.